The 3 T cell receptor beta chains given below trace back to one sample, sequenced in a study of shared clonotypes between healthy human individuals (dated by TCRdb to 2020 to 2021). The receptor library was made with the immunoSEQ multiplex PCR assay. TCRdb limited this immuneACCESS table to in-frame rearrangements with V and J called. A share of clones is missing; checked studies link under half to unresolved V genes, and the rest is unexplained. In all, the sample holds about 2.4 million clones, and 85% to 95% of those were seen once. The ten largest clones capture around 0.14% of the sample. The sample was naive CD4+ T cells sorted from blood. Read against the paper, the sample's cell subset or site label means: CD45RA+ positively selected. Receptors originate from a man younger than 30 in good health.

This clone was observed a single time. This CDR3 is also generated by other DNA sequences in the sample. The chain joins TRBV7-8 to TRBJ1-5, with D possibly being TRBD1 (6 bases). Trimming took off 1 base at V and 2 bases at J, with 12 bases between the two ends. This CDR3 has 16 amino acids. Germline CDR1 SGHVS, CDR2 FQNEAQ. CDR3 protein: CASSLETGLGNQPQHF. The DNA of the CDR3 is TGTGCCAGCAGCTTAGAAACAGGGTTAGGCAATCAGCCCCAGCATTTT. The entire variable domain, with the rest obtained from reference TRBV7-8 and TRBJ1-5, is as follows: GAGVSQSPRYKVAKRGQDVALRCDPISGHVSLFWYQQALGQGPEFLTYFQNEAQLDKSGLPSDRFFAERPEGSVSTLKIQRTQQEDSAVYLCASSLETGLGNQPQHFGDGTRLSIL.

The chain uses TRBV10-3 and TRBJ1-2; TRBD1 might be the D (5 bases). Germline V CDR1 and CDR2: ENHRY, SYGVKD. The CDR3 sequence is 13 residues long. Trimming pared 10 bases from V and 3 bases from J, leaving 15 bases between. CDR3 DNA: TGTGCCACCCTGGGACTTGAGGACTATGGCTACACCTTC. This codes for CATLGLEDYGYTF.

The chain has TRBV6-6 and TRBJ1-6; D remains unclear. The CDR3 length is 14 residues. V gave up 4 bases and J gave up 8 bases, with 12 bases separating them. CDR1 and CDR2 (germline): MNHNY, SVGAGI (reference sequence). This chain's CDR3 is CASSSSNFDSPLHF. The DNA for the CDR3 is TGTGCCAGCAGTTCCTCGAATTTTGATTCACCCCTCCACTTT.